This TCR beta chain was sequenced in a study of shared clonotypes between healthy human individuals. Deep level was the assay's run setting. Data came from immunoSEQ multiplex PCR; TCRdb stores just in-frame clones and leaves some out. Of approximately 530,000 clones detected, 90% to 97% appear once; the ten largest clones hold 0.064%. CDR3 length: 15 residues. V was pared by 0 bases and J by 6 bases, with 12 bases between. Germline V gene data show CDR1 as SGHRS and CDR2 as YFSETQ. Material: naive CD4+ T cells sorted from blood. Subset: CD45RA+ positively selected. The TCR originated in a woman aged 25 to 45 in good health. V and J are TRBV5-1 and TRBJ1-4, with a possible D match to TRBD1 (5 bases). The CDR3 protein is CASSLAIGGDEKLFF. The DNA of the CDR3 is TGCGCCAGCAGCTTGGCCATCGGGGGTGATGAAAAACTGTTTTTT.